Reported below is one T cell receptor (beta chain). What it binds is unknown. CDR3 length: 14 amino acids. Trimming removed 0 bases from V and 4 bases from J, with 9 bases in between. Germline V gene sequence: CDR1 SGHTA, CDR2 FQGNSA. Together with a sample-barcoded 5' primer, a J-beta primer mix was included in a second PCR lasting about 6 to 12 cycles. Every single cDNA molecule received a tag from a template-switch adaptor with 12 random nucleotides. TCRdb ran MiXCR on the 5' RACE reads and lists one entry per CDR3 protein. The profile shows more than 600,000 distinct CDR3 sequences, around 25% of them singletons. This sample is drawn from a study of blood T cells in healthy people across ages. Study-wide results and caveats: With age, beta diversity per million T cells declined roughly linearly, significantly by around 43. Conclusively comparing naive with antigen-experienced cells was impossible with unsorted PBMCs.

The data were also submitted as part of a second study, on T cells of mothers and their children.

This receptor was obtained from a boy between 10 and 17 years old in good health. Sequenced sample: blood. The chain couples TRBV7-2 to TRBJ2-5; D is undetermined. The CDR3 here is CASSLALAVETQYF. The CDR3 region has the DNA TGTGCCAGCAGCTTAGCGCTGGCCGTAGAGACCCAGTACTTC.